Presented here are 30 T cell receptor beta chains from one specimen sequenced in a study of CD8 T cells in ankylosing spondylitis. Their specific antigens are unknown. Overall study findings and caveats: A TCR beta motif of eight highly homologous variants appeared characteristic of ankylosing spondylitis blood.

MiXCR was run by TCRdb on the 5' RACE reads, yielding one entry per CDR3 protein. The table records 200,000 to 250,000 distinct CDR3 sequences, about 16% of them present only once. The specimen sequenced was blood, either unsorted or a sorted T cell fraction (not recorded which). Receptors originate from a male donor with ankylosing spondylitis.

This clonotype was seen a few times. The rearrangement uses TRBV27 and TRBJ1-1; no firm D call. Trimming left V 2 bases short and J 6 bases short, with 19 bases between. This CDR3 comprises 16 residues. Germline V gives CDR1 MNHEY, CDR2 SMNVEV (reference sequence). In DNA, the CDR3 is TGTGCCAGCAGTTTAAACCTCGATCAAAGCACCTCTGAAGCTTTCTTT. Protein product: CASSLNLDQSTSEAFF.

The rearrangement joins TRBV18 to TRBJ1-1; D not resolved. CDR3 size: 12 residues. Trimming removed 1 base at V and 7 bases at J, with 7 bases between. Germline V CDR1 and CDR2: KGHSH, LQKENI. This CDR3 is CASSPQTDEAFF. Written as DNA, the CDR3 is TGTGCCAGCTCACCACAAACAGATGAAGCTTTCTTT.

This chain joins TRBV4-2 and TRBJ2-3; no reliable D call. This CDR3 region has 15 residues. The germline V gene has CDR1 LGHNA and CDR2 YNFKEQ. V was clipped by 0 bases and J by 4 bases, with 11 bases between them. The CDR3 reads CASSQEVARSDTQYF. The CDR3 nucleotides are TGTGCCAGCAGCCAAGAAGTAGCACGCTCAGATACGCAGTATTTT.

V is TRBV28 and J is TRBJ1-1, with D unresolved. The length of the CDR3 is 15 residues. Germline lookup yields CDR1 MDHEN and CDR2 SYDVKM. Between the trimmed V and J ends, which lost 5 bases and 1 base, there was a span of 14 bases. The CDR3 reads CASSLPPDPNTEAFF. CDR3 DNA sequence: TGTGCCAGCAGTCTCCCTCCCGACCCGAACACTGAAGCTTTCTTT.

This sequence joins TRBV9 and TRBJ2-5; 7 bases line up with TRBD1. V trimming: 3 bases; J trimming: 2 bases; junction bases outside the gene matches: 10. CDR1 and CDR2 from the germline V gene are SGDLS and YYNGEE. This CDR3 comprises 16 residues. The CDR3 coding sequence is TGTGCCAGCAGCGCCCGACAGGGCAGAGATCAAGAGACCCAGTACTTC. Its protein is CASSARQGRDQETQYF.

The chain couples TRBV6-1 to TRBJ2-7; D is perhaps TRBD1 (5 bases). Deletions cut 2 bases from V and 3 bases from J, with 14 bases between. Germline CDR1 and CDR2: MNHNS and SASEGT. The CDR3 is 15 residues long. The CDR3 DNA is TGTGCCAGCAGTGAAAGGGGCGAACTTAACTACGAGCAGTACTTC. Translation gives CASSERGELNYEQYF.

The chain carries TRBV28 and TRBJ2-5; the D is unclear. V gave up 1 base and J gave up 4 bases, with 7 bases separating them. Germline loops: CDR1 MDHEN, CDR2 SYDVKM. The CDR3 covers 13 residues. In DNA form, the CDR3 reads TGTGCCAGCAGTTTATACACTGGAGAGACCCAGTACTTC. Protein sequence: CASSLYTGETQYF.

This clonotype has only a few counts. The rearrangement joins TRBV5-1 to TRBJ2-1; no clear D. Germline V lookup: CDR1 SGHRS, CDR2 YFSETQ. V was pared by 0 bases and J by 4 bases, with 11 bases between. This CDR3 comprises 15 residues. CDR3 amino acids: CASSLEIAAYNEQFF. For the CDR3, the DNA is TGCGCCAGCAGCTTGGAAATAGCCGCATACAATGAGCAGTTCTTC. Full variable domain (missing parts from reference TRBV5-1 and TRBJ2-1): KAGVTQTPRYLIKTRGQQVTLSCSPISGHRSVSWYQQTPGQGLQFLFEYFSETQRNKGNFPGRFSGRQFSNSRSEMNVSTLELGDSALYLCASSLEIAAYNEQFFGPGTRLTVL.

V is TRBV9 and J is TRBJ2-3; 10 positions match TRBD1. Germline lookup yields CDR1 SGDLS and CDR2 YYNGEE. The CDR3 is 17 amino acids. V dropped 3 bases and J dropped 11; count of bases not matched to a gene: 18. The DNA for the CDR3 is TGTGCCAGCAGCGCCCCACGGTCCGGGACAGGGGAAGGCGAGCAGTATTTT. As protein: CASSAPRSGTGEGEQYF.

This clonotype appeared a few times. The J gene is TRBJ2-7, the V gene TRBV5-1; TRBD1 agrees at 7 bases. J lost 4 bases, V lost 3 bases, and 7 bases had no gene match. Germline loops: CDR1 SGHRS, CDR2 YFSETQ. The CDR3 contains 14 residues. The CDR3 reads CASSWTGYTYEQYF. The CDR3 DNA reads as TGCGCCAGCAGCTGGACAGGTTACACATACGAGCAGTACTTC.

The chain carries TRBV20-1 and TRBJ2-7, with TRBD2 as a possible D gene (6 bases). Trimming stripped 7 bases from V and 0 bases from J, with 13 bases between. The CDR3 totals 13 residues. Looked up from germline, CDR1 is DFQATT and CDR2 is SNEGSKA (reference sequence). The CDR3 region has the DNA TGCAGTGGAAGGGTGGAGGGCTCCTACGAGCAGTACTTC. This translates into CSGRVEGSYEQYF.

The chain recombines TRBV28 with TRBJ2-2, with 11 bases aligning to TRBD1. Germline-derived CDR1 and CDR2 are MDHEN and SYDVKM. Germline trimming cut 7 bases from V and 7 bases from J; bases unmatched to any gene: 8. The CDR3 contains 15 residues. CDR3 nucleotides: TGTGCCAGCAAACCGCCGGGACAGGGGGGCGGGGAGCTGTTTTTT. Its protein product is CASKPPGQGGGELFF.

The chain is built from TRBV5-6 and TRBJ2-1, with TRBD1 identical over 7 bases. The CDR3 consists of 18 residues. V lost 1 base, J lost 4 bases, and 14 bases stayed unmatched. Germline CDR1 is SGHDT and CDR2 is YYEEEE. The CDR3 loop is CASSLTGVRAHDYNEQFF. DNA of the CDR3: TGTGCCAGCAGCTTGACAGGGGTTCGGGCCCATGATTACAATGAGCAGTTCTTC.

The rearrangement joins TRBV27 to TRBJ1-1; 8 bases map to TRBD1. The CDR3 is made up of 14 amino acids. CDR1 MNHEY and CDR2 SMNVEV come from the germline V gene (reference sequence). Trimming removed 1 base from V and 7 bases from J; junction bases left unmatched: 5. The CDR3 sequence: CASSLFGQGSEAFF. As DNA, the CDR3 is TGTGCCAGCAGTTTATTTGGACAGGGAAGTGAAGCTTTCTTT.

The chain's CDR3 is CASSQEGTGTYLSGANVLTF. CDR3 nucleotides: TGCGCCAGCAGCCAAGAAGGGACAGGGACTTATCTCTCTGGGGCCAACGTCCTGACTTTC. V is TRBV4-1 and J is TRBJ2-6, with 9 bases matching TRBD1. Germline V gene sequence: CDR1 MGHRA, CDR2 YSYEKL. The CDR3 is 20 residues long. The V and J ends lost 0 bases and 0 bases, in that order; junction bases with no gene match: 9.

This clonotype was counted ten times or more. The chain combines TRBV10-3 with TRBJ2-7; D may be TRBD2 (5 bases). This CDR3 has 15 residues. In germline, CDR1 is ENHRY, CDR2 SYGVKD. The germline V and J ends were trimmed by 4 bases and 0 bases, with 13 bases remaining between them. CDR3 in amino acids: CAISAGSRDSYEQYF. The CDR3 DNA sequence: TGTGCCATCAGTGCTGGGTCGAGGGACTCCTACGAGCAGTACTTC.

V gene TRBV30 combines with J gene TRBJ2-7, with 9 bases lining up with TRBD2. The V and J ends lost 4 bases and 4 bases, in that order; junction bases with no gene match: 2. The CDR3 covers 12 residues. Germline values: CDR1 GTSNPN, CDR2 SVGIG (reference sequence). The CDR3 reads CAWTSGGYEQYF. Here the CDR3 DNA reads TGTGCCTGGACCAGCGGGGGGTACGAGCAGTACTTC.

The chain recombines TRBV4-2 with TRBJ1-6, with D unresolved. Germline loops: CDR1 LGHNA, CDR2 YNFKEQ. The CDR3 has 13 amino acids. Trimming took 0 bases from V and 12 from J, leaving 9 bases between them. This CDR3 reads CASSQDSTEPLHF. CDR3 sequence (DNA): TGTGCCAGCAGCCAAGATTCAACAGAACCCCTCCACTTT.

DNA of the CDR3: TGTGCCAGCAGTTTTAACCTGAACACTGAAGCTTTCTTT. Its protein product is CASSFNLNTEAFF. The chain combines TRBV28 with TRBJ1-1; D call uncertain. The CDR3 consists of 13 residues. Trimming removed 3 bases at V and 0 bases at J, with 5 bases between. Germline assignment: CDR1 MDHEN and CDR2 SYDVKM. The full variable domain, with the rest looked up from reference TRBV28 and TRBJ1-1, is DVKVTQSSRYLVKRTGEKVFLECVQDMDHENMFWYRQDPGLGLRLIYFSYDVKMKEKGDIPEGYSVSREKKERFSLILESASTNQTSMYLCASSFNLNTEAFFGQGTRLTVV.

The sample holds a few counts of this clonotype. The gene calls are TRBV6-5 and TRBJ1-6; D possibly corresponds to TRBD1 (5 bases). Germline V gene sequence: CDR1 MNHEY, CDR2 SVGAGI. This CDR3 has 15 amino acids. V lost 0 bases to trimming and J lost 9 bases, with 12 bases between them. Here the CDR3 DNA reads TGTGCCAGCAGTTACTCACAGGAGGTCGGTTCACCCCTCCACTTT. This gives the protein CASSYSQEVGSPLHF.

The chain combines TRBV30 with TRBJ1-2; D is undetermined. Germline CDR1 reads GTSNPN; CDR2 reads SVGIG (reference sequence). Trimming shortened V by 5 bases and J by 6 bases, and 10 bases separated the two germline ends. This CDR3 spans 11 amino acids. CDR3 in amino acids: CAWWMGNGYTF. The CDR3 bases are TGTGCCTGGTGGATGGGGAATGGCTACACCTTC. Full variable domain (missing parts from reference TRBV30 and TRBJ1-2): SQTIHQWPATLVQPVGSPLSLECTVEGTSNPNLYWYRQAAGRGLQLLFYSVGIGQISSEVPQNLSASRPQDRQFILSSKKLLLSDSGFYLCAWWMGNGYTFGSGTRLTVV.

This clonotype was found a few times. The chain has TRBV5-1 and TRBJ1-1, with no clear D. Trimming shortened V by 0 bases and J by 2 bases, and 5 bases separated the two germline ends. CDR3 size: 13 residues. Germline V gives CDR1 SGHRS, CDR2 YFSETQ. The CDR3 DNA reads TGCGCCAGCAGCTTGGCGTATAACACTGAAGCTTTCTTT. Encoded protein: CASSLAYNTEAFF.

This clonotype was picked up a small number of times. This chain uses TRBV4-3 with TRBJ2-7, with unresolved D. CDR1 is LGHNA, CDR2 YSLEER, per germline. Trimming pared 0 bases from V and 7 bases from J, leaving 19 bases between. This CDR3 is 16 amino acids long. The chain's CDR3 is CASSQDSGSSYREQYF. The CDR3 region has the DNA TGCGCCAGCAGCCAAGATTCAGGTTCCTCCTACCGGGAGCAGTACTTC.

Only a few counts were recorded for this clonotype. V usage is TRBV20-1 and J usage is TRBJ1-1; D is unresolved. This CDR3 spans 15 amino acids. V was clipped by 1 base and J by 2 bases, with 14 bases between them. From germline, CDR1 is DFQATT and CDR2 SNEGSKA (reference sequence). The CDR3 loop is CSARGRDNFNTEAFF. Written as DNA, the CDR3 is TGCAGTGCTAGAGGACGCGACAACTTTAACACTGAAGCTTTCTTT.

This clonotype was observed a handful of times. The chain joins TRBV7-9 to TRBJ1-1; no clear D gene. V was clipped by 5 bases and J by 7 bases, with 14 bases between them. The CDR3 spans 13 residues. The V gene's germline CDR1 is SEHNR and CDR2 FQNEAQ (reference sequence). The CDR3 sequence is CASSLGNFIEAFF. The CDR3 coding sequence is TGTGCCAGCAGCCTCGGGAATTTTATTGAAGCTTTCTTT.

This clonotype was recorded a few times. The chain employs TRBV7-3 and TRBJ2-1; 7 nucleotides line up with TRBD1. The CDR3 extends over 14 amino acids. Germline assignment: CDR1 SGHTA and CDR2 FQGTGA. Trimming cost V 5 bases and J 4 bases; bases outside gene matches: 5. The CDR3 DNA is TGTGCCAGCAGCCCCGACAGGGAGTACAATGAGCAGTTCTTC. Protein: CASSPDREYNEQFF.

The chain joins TRBV20-1 to TRBJ2-7; the D is unclear. The CDR3 runs to 15 residues. Germline CDR1 and CDR2: DFQATT and SNEGSKA (reference sequence). Trimming cost V 1 base and J 3 bases, with 16 bases left between them. This CDR3 reads CSARALFGADYEQYF. The CDR3, as DNA: TGCAGTGCTAGAGCCCTCTTTGGAGCAGACTACGAGCAGTACTTC.

The DNA for the CDR3 is TGTGCCAGCAGGGCTGACAGGGAGACGCCCGAGCAGTACTTC. Amino acids: CASRADRETPEQYF. This sequence joins TRBV27 and TRBJ2-7, with TRBD1 matching 7 bases. The CDR3 sequence is 14 residues long. With 6 bases clipped from V and 6 bases from J, the junction kept 11 bases outside the gene matches. The germline V gene encodes CDR1 MNHEY and CDR2 SMNVEV (reference sequence).

This clonotype has more than one count but fewer than ten. This rearrangement joins TRBV7-9 to TRBJ2-7; possible D gene TRBD1, 6 bases. The CDR3 contains 14 residues. The germline V and J ends were trimmed by 6 bases and 2 bases, with 14 bases remaining between them. The germline gives CDR1 SEHNR, CDR2 FQNEAQ (reference sequence). The CDR3 here is CASSYKQGPYEQYF. The DNA for the CDR3 is TGTGCCAGCAGTTACAAACAGGGACCCTACGAGCAGTACTTC.

The chain couples TRBV6-2 or TRBV6-3 to TRBJ1-4; D is unresolved. Germline V gene sequence: CDR1 MNHEY, CDR2 SVGEGT. V was trimmed by 10 bases and J by 5 bases, leaving 17 bases between them. CDR3 length: 14 amino acids. CDR3 residues: CATGSGLENEKLFF. CDR3 in DNA: TGTGCCACCGGGTCGGGATTAGAGAATGAAAAACTGTTTTTT.